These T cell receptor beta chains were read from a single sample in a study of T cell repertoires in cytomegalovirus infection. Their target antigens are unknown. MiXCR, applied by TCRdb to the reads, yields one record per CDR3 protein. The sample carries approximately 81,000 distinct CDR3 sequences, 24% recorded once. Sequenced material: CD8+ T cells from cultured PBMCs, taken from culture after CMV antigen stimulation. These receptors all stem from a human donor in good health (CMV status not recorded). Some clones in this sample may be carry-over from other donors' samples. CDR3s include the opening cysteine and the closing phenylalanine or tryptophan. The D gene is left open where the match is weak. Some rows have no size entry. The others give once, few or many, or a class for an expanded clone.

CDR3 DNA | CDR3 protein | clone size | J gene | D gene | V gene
TGTGCCAGCAGCACGGGACACCTCCAAGAGACCCAGTACTTC | CASSTGHLQETQYF | NA | TRBJ2-5 | NA | TRBV7-6
TGCAGTGCCCCAATAAGGCGGGGGAAAAACATTCAGTACTTC | CSAPIRRGKNIQYF | NA | TRBJ2-4 | TRBD2 | TRBV20-1
TGTGCCTGGAGTAGGGCGGGAGCGGTAAACATTCAGTACTTC | CAWSRAGAVNIQYF | NA | TRBJ2-4 | TRBD2 | TRBV30
TGCAGTGCTAGAGGCCCGGGACACGGGGCTTACGAGCAGTACTTC | CSARGPGHGAYEQYF | few | TRBJ2-7 | NA | TRBV20-1
TGTGCCAGCAGCTTGGATCTAGTTCCATACGAGCAGTACTTC | CASSLDLVPYEQYF | NA | TRBJ2-7 | NA | TRBV5-6
TGCGCCAGCAGCCAAGGGACAGGGATCCTCAATTCACCCCTCCACTTT | CASSQGTGILNSPLHF | NA | TRBJ1-6 | TRBD1 | TRBV4-3
TGTGCCAGCAGTCGGGTTGGGGGGGCAGATACGCAGTATTTT | CASSRVGGADTQYF | NA | TRBJ2-3 | TRBD2 | TRBV27
TGTGCCAGCAGTTCCCCGTCAGGGGAGGCTTTCTTT | CASSSPSGEAFF | once | TRBJ1-1 | NA | TRBV6-2/TRBV6-3
TGTGCCAGCAGCTTAGATTGGCGGGAAACCCCCTACGAGCAGTACTTC | CASSLDWRETPYEQYF | many | TRBJ2-7 | NA | TRBV7-8
TGTGCCAGCAGCGATGCTACAGGAACAGGAAACACCATATATTTT | CASSDATGTGNTIYF | NA | TRBJ1-3 | NA | TRBV7-9
TGTGCCAGCAGGGTCGCGGGGGGCACTTCCAATGAGCAGTTCTTC | CASRVAGGTSNEQFF | many | TRBJ2-1 | TRBD2 | TRBV7-2
TGTGCCAGCAGCTCAGGACAGGCACTCCACTTT | CASSSGQALHF | many | TRBJ1-6 | TRBD1 | TRBV5-4